These T cell receptor beta chains were read from a single sample in a study of CD8 T cells in ankylosing spondylitis. In TCRdb, the 5' RACE reads were re-called with MiXCR into one record per CDR3 protein. The table includes fewer than 650,000 distinct CDR3 sequences, about 13% detected once. The sequencing sample was made of blood, either unsorted or a sorted T cell fraction (not recorded which). The source is a male donor with ankylosing spondylitis. Each CDR3 is given with its conserved first and last residue. A D gene is named only where the DNA matches it firmly. Only some rows state a clone size, as once, few, many or a class for expanded clones.

d_call	v_call	j_call	clone_size	cdr3_aa	cdr3_nt
TRBD1	TRBV12-3/TRBV12-4	TRBJ1-2	many	CASSLLRQGDGYTF	TGTGCCAGCAGTTTATTACGGCAGGGGGATGGCTACACCTTC
TRBD2	TRBV5-1	TRBJ2-3	-	CASSLRTSGGWTDTQYF	TGCGCCAGCAGCTTGAGGACATCGGGAGGGTGGACAGATACGCAGTATTTT
TRBD1	TRBV24-1	TRBJ2-5	many	CATSDTGQGSETQYF	TGTGCCACCAGTGATACCGGACAGGGTTCAGAGACCCAGTACTTC
TRBD2	TRBV7-2	TRBJ2-5	-	CASTGLAAEETQYF	TGTGCCAGCACGGGCCTAGCGGCAGAGGAGACCCAGTACTTC
-	TRBV29-1	TRBJ2-3	-	CSVDWGSATDTQYF	TGCAGCGTTGATTGGGGGAGCGCCACAGATACGCAGTATTTT
-	TRBV12-3/TRBV12-4	TRBJ2-1	few	CASSSSYVYNEQFF	TGTGCCAGCAGTTCCTCCTATGTCTACAATGAGCAGTTCTTC
TRBD2	TRBV12-3/TRBV12-4	TRBJ2-3	many	CASSFSSGTDTQYF	TGTGCCAGCAGTTTCTCTAGCGGAACAGATACGCAGTATTTT
TRBD2	TRBV10-3	TRBJ2-1	many	CAISESSSGVNEQFF	TGTGCCATCAGTGAGTCATCTAGCGGGGTCAATGAGCAGTTCTTC
-	TRBV20-1	TRBJ2-1	many	CSAPGTIYNEQFF	TGCAGTGCTCCGGGAACGATCTACAATGAGCAGTTCTTC
-	TRBV20-1	TRBJ2-1	once	CSAPEGGVGEQFF	TGCAGTGCCCCCGAGGGTGGTGTTGGTGAGCAGTTCTTC
-	TRBV5-1	TRBJ2-1	-	CASSFPGKLTYNEQFF	TGCGCCAGCAGCTTTCCCGGAAAACTTACCTACAATGAGCAGTTCTTC
-	TRBV7-8	TRBJ2-3	few	CATTDGGGGPTDTQYF	TGTGCCACCACCGACGGAGGGGGAGGGCCCACAGATACGCAGTATTTT
TRBD1	TRBV3-1	TRBJ1-2	-	CASSQEGDRIRGYTF	TGTGCCAGCAGCCAAGAGGGGGACAGAATACGTGGCTACACCTTC
-	TRBV5-1	TRBJ2-7	few	CASSLAGTNSYEQYF	TGCGCCAGCAGCTTGGCCGGGACCAATTCCTACGAGCAGTACTTC
TRBD2	TRBV12-3/TRBV12-4	TRBJ2-7	-	CASSFSGTSVFEQYF	TGTGCCAGCAGTTTCTCCGGGACTAGCGTGTTCGAGCAGTACTTC
TRBD2	TRBV7-9	TRBJ2-2	few	CASSLGNPAGGTGELFF	TGTGCCAGCAGCTTAGGAAATCCAGCGGGAGGCACCGGGGAGCTGTTTTTT
-	TRBV11-3	TRBJ2-7	few	CASSLLFGGEQYF	TGTGCCAGCAGCTTACTCTTTGGGGGGGAGCAGTACTTC
TRBD1	TRBV5-1	TRBJ2-5	many	CASSWTGLQETQYF	TGCGCCAGCAGCTGGACAGGGTTACAAGAGACCCAGTACTTC
-	TRBV15	TRBJ2-3	few	CATSRVNRGTDTQYF	TGTGCCACCAGCAGAGTCAACAGGGGCACAGATACGCAGTATTTT
-	TRBV6-2/TRBV6-3	TRBJ1-5	-	CASSHGAATQPQHF	TGTGCCAGCAGTCACGGGGCAGCGACACAGCCCCAGCATTTT
TRBD2	TRBV11-1	TRBJ2-7	few	CASSLLPGLAGGTYEQYF	TGTGCCAGCAGCTTGCTCCCGGGACTAGCGGGAGGAACCTACGAGCAGTACTTC
TRBD2	TRBV20-1	TRBJ2-1	-	CSACNTGGSNEQFF	TGCAGTGCCTGTAATACGGGAGGGAGCAATGAGCAGTTCTTC
-	TRBV27	TRBJ2-6	few	CASGSRVPGANVLTF	TGTGCCAGCGGGAGCAGGGTGCCTGGGGCCAACGTCCTGACTTTC
-	TRBV5-1	TRBJ2-2	few	CASSLRDTRVGELFF	TGCGCCAGCAGCCTCCGGGACACCCGGGTCGGGGAGCTGTTTTTT
TRBD2	TRBV20-1	TRBJ2-7	few	CSARDWGLAGFDEQYF	TGCAGTGCTAGAGATTGGGGACTAGCGGGATTCGACGAGCAGTACTTC
-	TRBV20-1	TRBJ2-1	-	CSAEGLSNEQFF	TGCAGTGCTGAGGGATTATCCAATGAGCAGTTCTTC
TRBD1	TRBV5-1	TRBJ1-2	-	CASTGGTGEDYGYTF	TGCGCCAGCACCGGCGGGACAGGGGAGGACTATGGCTACACCTTC
-	TRBV7-9	TRBJ1-2	-	CASSSPRPGVYGYTF	TGTGCCAGCAGCTCCCCCCGACCTGGGGTCTATGGCTACACCTTC
-	TRBV6-1	TRBJ2-1	few	CASTVGGTSDNEQFF	TGTGCCAGCACCGTAGGGGGGACATCAGACAATGAGCAGTTCTTC
-	TRBV12-3/TRBV12-4	TRBJ1-1	many	CASSRRRGMNTEAFF	TGTGCCAGCAGTCGTCGACGGGGCATGAACACTGAAGCTTTCTTT
TRBD1	TRBV10-1	TRBJ2-5	-	CASSIRQGETQYF	TGCGCCAGCAGTATCCGACAGGGAGAGACCCAGTACTTC
-	TRBV20-1	TRBJ1-1	few	CSARGEIGNTEAFF	TGCAGTGCTAGGGGAGAGATTGGGAACACTGAAGCTTTCTTT
TRBD2	TRBV5-1	TRBJ2-1	-	CASSLLANTVDEQFF	TGCGCCAGCAGCTTACTAGCGAACACAGTGGATGAGCAGTTCTTC
-	TRBV7-2	TRBJ1-1	-	CASSTRAPRTEAFF	TGTGCCAGCAGCACACGGGCCCCGAGGACTGAAGCTTTCTTT
-	TRBV9	TRBJ2-7	-	CASSPRGGAGEQYF	TGTGCCAGCAGCCCGAGGGGGGGAGCCGGCGAGCAGTACTTC
TRBD2	TRBV11-2	TRBJ2-1	few	CASSPGWREAVHNEQFF	TGTGCCAGCAGCCCTGGGTGGCGGGAGGCGGTACACAATGAGCAGTTCTTC
-	TRBV12-3/TRBV12-4	TRBJ2-1	-	CASTPRRGRGYNEQFF	TGTGCCAGCACCCCCCGCCGGGGCAGGGGCTACAATGAGCAGTTCTTC
-	TRBV6-2/TRBV6-3	TRBJ1-1	many	CASSRTLNTEAFF	TGTGCCAGCAGCAGAACGTTGAACACTGAAGCTTTCTTT
TRBD1	TRBV10-1	TRBJ2-1	-	CASSESPGTANYNEQFF	TGCGCCAGCAGTGAGTCACCCGGGACAGCAAATTACAATGAGCAGTTCTTC
-	TRBV20-1	TRBJ1-5	-	CSVYPTGDQPQHF	TGCAGTGTCTACCCGACAGGAGATCAGCCCCAGCATTTT
TRBD1	TRBV20-1	TRBJ2-1	few	CSASPGQAYNEQFF	TGCAGTGCTTCCCCGGGACAGGCTTACAATGAGCAGTTCTTC
-	TRBV6-1	TRBJ2-1	many	CASNPLSSYNEQFF	TGTGCCAGCAATCCCCTAAGCTCCTACAATGAGCAGTTCTTC
-	TRBV4-2	TRBJ1-6	-	CASSQDLGTVNSPLHF	TGTGCCAGCAGCCAAGACCTCGGGACGGTGAATTCACCCCTCCACTTT
-	TRBV12-3/TRBV12-4	TRBJ2-2	-	CASSQLDSGELFF	TGTGCCAGCAGCCAACTAGATTCCGGGGAGCTGTTTTTT
TRBD2	TRBV20-1	TRBJ2-2	-	CSASGRTNTGELFF	TGCAGTGCTAGCGGGAGGACGAACACCGGGGAGCTGTTTTTT
-	TRBV5-1	TRBJ2-1	many	CASSLEGYSYNEQFF	TGCGCCAGCAGCTTGGAGGGTTACTCCTACAATGAGCAGTTCTTC
TRBD1	TRBV12-3/TRBV12-4	TRBJ2-3	-	CASRPRDRGVPDTQYF	TGTGCCAGCAGGCCCCGGGACAGGGGAGTCCCGGATACGCAGTATTTT
-	TRBV3-1	TRBJ1-1	-	CASSVRGVPEAFF	TGTGCCAGCAGCGTTAGGGGAGTCCCTGAAGCTTTCTTT
-	TRBV5-1	TRBJ2-1	-	CASSTTTSHEQFF	TGCGCCAGCAGCACGACGACTAGTCATGAGCAGTTCTTC
TRBD2	TRBV5-1	TRBJ2-5	few	CASSYGGEETQYF	TGCGCCAGCAGCTACGGGGGGGAAGAGACCCAGTACTTC